A single sample is the source of the 25 T cell receptor beta chains below, sequenced in a study of human T cells and chemical hapten exposure. One entry per CDR3 protein, called by TCRdb with MiXCR from the RACE reads. The sample lists about 130,000 distinct CDR3 sequences, about 9% occurring once. Regarding time point: healthy volunteer bleed at 2 weeks. Sequencing started from total RNA isolated from unfractionated whole blood. The sequenced sample was whole blood. These receptors came from a male donor in good health. Some clones in this sample may be carry-over from other donors' samples.

This clonotype has just a few counts. The chain links TRBV11-2 to TRBJ2-3; unclear D gene. V gave up 3 bases and J gave up 7 bases, with 14 bases separating them. The CDR3 runs 14 residues. Germline-derived CDR1 and CDR2 are SGHAT and FQNNGV. The chain's CDR3 is CASSLISRWNTQYF. The CDR3 coding sequence is TGTGCCAGCAGCTTGATTTCTCGTTGGAATACGCAGTATTTT. The full variable domain, its missing parts supplied by reference TRBV11-2 and TRBJ2-3, is EAGVAQSPRYKIIEKRQSVAFWCNPISGHATLYWYQQILGQGPKLLIQFQNNGVVDDSQLPKDRFSAERLKGVDSTLKIQPAKLEDSAVYLCASSLISRWNTQYFGPGTRLTVL.

V is TRBV3-1 and J is TRBJ1-6; D is ambiguous. CDR1 is LGHDT, CDR2 YNNKEL, per germline (reference sequence). The CDR3 has 17 residues. The V gene lost 0 bases and the J gene lost 0 bases, with 9 bases spanning the gap. The CDR3 loop is CASSQEAGSSYNSPLHF. The CDR3 DNA reads as TGTGCCAGCAGCCAAGAGGCTGGGAGCTCCTATAATTCACCCCTCCACTTT.

This clonotype showed up just a few times. This chain uses TRBV2 with TRBJ2-3; D assignment may be TRBD1 or TRBD2 (6 bases each). Per germline, CDR1 SNHLY and CDR2 FYNNEI. There are 15 residues in the CDR3. V was trimmed by 4 bases and J by 3 bases, leaving 14 bases between them. The CDR3 nucleotides are TGTGCCAGCAGTGTCAAACAGGGAGGAACAGATACGCAGTATTTT. This encodes CASSVKQGGTDTQYF.

This clonotype was found a few times. The J gene is TRBJ2-3, the V gene TRBV7-9, with unresolved D. Trimming took off 3 bases at V and 5 bases at J, with 9 bases between the two ends. The CDR3 loop spans 13 amino acids. The germline gives CDR1 SEHNR, CDR2 FQNEAQ (reference sequence). The CDR3 DNA reads as TGTGCCAGCAGCTTGGGTTGGGGAGATACGCAGTATTTT. Translation gives CASSLGWGDTQYF. Using reference TRBV7-9 and TRBJ2-3 for the parts outside the CDR3, the full variable domain is DTGVSQNPRHKITKRGQNVTFRCDPISEHNRLYWYRQTLGQGPEFLTYFQNEAQLEKSRLLSDRFSAERPKGSFSTLEIQRTEQGDSAMYLCASSLGWGDTQYFGPGTRLTVL.

This clonotype has ten or more counts. The CDR3 here is CSASSPGAGSEKLFF. CDR3 nucleotide sequence: TGCAGTGCTTCCTCCCCGGGGGCAGGGTCAGAAAAACTGTTTTTT. The gene calls are TRBV20-1 and TRBJ1-4, with D possibly matching TRBD1 (6 bases). Trimming pared 5 bases from V and 8 bases from J, leaving 21 bases between. The germline gives CDR1 DFQATT, CDR2 SNEGSKA (reference sequence). This CDR3 is 15 amino acids long.

The chain joins TRBV3-1 to TRBJ2-4, with TRBD2 matching 12 bases. V lost 4 bases to trimming and J lost 6 bases; unmatched junction nucleotides: 7. This CDR3 has 16 residues. Germline CDR1 LGHDT, CDR2 YNNKEL (reference sequence). In DNA, the CDR3 is TGTGCCAGCAGCCCCCTAGCGGGAGGGAGAGGAAACATTCAGTACTTC. Its protein product is CASSPLAGGRGNIQYF.

There are many counts of this clonotype. The V call is TRBV7-3, the J call TRBJ2-5, with D perhaps matching TRBD1 or TRBD2 (6 bases each). The germline V and J ends were trimmed by 3 bases and 5 bases, with 10 bases remaining between them. CDR3 length: 13 amino acids. CDR1 SGHTA and CDR2 FQGTGA come from the germline V gene. The CDR3 nucleotides are TGTGCCAGCAGCTTTCCGGGGGCCGAGACCCAGTACTTC. This encodes CASSFPGAETQYF.

This clonotype came up many times. The rearrangement uses TRBV6-1 and TRBJ2-7; 11 bases are shared with TRBD1. Germline assignment: CDR1 MNHNS and CDR2 SASEGT. CDR3 length: 14 amino acids. V lost 6 bases, J lost 5 bases, and 6 bases stayed unmatched. CDR3: CASSRDRGLDEQYF. CDR3 coding DNA: TGTGCCAGCAGCCGGGACAGGGGGTTGGACGAGCAGTACTTC.

In the case of this clonotype: A much bigger clone sits one base away, suggesting this may be a read error. The chain links TRBV18 to TRBJ2-2, with TRBD2 matching 9 bases. CDR1 KGHSH and CDR2 LQKENI come from the germline V gene. There are 18 residues in the CDR3. The CDR3 loop is CASSLTAPSGTNTGELLF. CDR3 nucleotide sequence: TGTGCCAGCTCACTGACCGCTCCTAGCGGGACGAACACCGGGGAGCTGTTATTT. Complete variable domain (other parts from reference TRBV18 and TRBJ2-2): NAGVMQNPRHLVRRRGQEARLRCSPMKGHSHVYWYRQLPEEGLKFMVYLQKENIIDESGMPKERFSAEFPKEGPSILRIQQVVRGDSAAYFCASSLTAPSGTNTGELLFGEGSRLTVL.

This chain joins TRBV2 and TRBJ1-1, with TRBD1 matching over 8 bases. The junction had 9 bases not matched to a gene; V was cut back by 9 bases and J by 0 bases. The germline gives CDR1 SNHLY, CDR2 FYNNEI. The CDR3 spans 15 residues. The CDR3 spells CASYFRGLVNTEAFF. As DNA, the CDR3 is TGTGCCAGTTATTTCAGGGGGCTTGTGAACACTGAAGCTTTCTTT.

Here the CDR3 DNA reads TGCAGCGTTGAGGGACACCGATATAGCAATCAGCCCCAGCATTTT. Amino acid sequence: CSVEGHRYSNQPQHF. V gene TRBV29-1 combines with J gene TRBJ1-5; the D gene is possibly TRBD1 (6 bases). V shed 3 bases and J shed 0 bases, with 12 bases lying between them. Germline V gene sequence: CDR1 SQVTM, CDR2 ANQGSEA. CDR3 size: 15 residues.

Remarks on this clonotype: A much larger clone is a single base away; this may be a read error. The chain recombines TRBV7-2 with TRBJ1-6, with 8 bases matching TRBD1. The CDR3 totals 15 residues. CDR1 SGHTA and CDR2 FQGNSA come from the germline V gene. The CDR3 loop reads CAGSPQGVGASPLHF. In nucleotides, the CDR3 is TGTGCCGGCAGCCCACAGGGGGTTGGAGCTTCACCCCTCCACTTT.

The rearrangement links TRBV29-1 to TRBJ1-1; no firm D call. V was cut by 2 bases and J by 0 bases, with 10 bases left in between. Germline V gives CDR1 SQVTM, CDR2 ANQGSEA. The CDR3 contains 14 residues. In DNA, the CDR3 is TGCAGCGTTGAAAGTCGTAGCATGAACACTGAAGCTTTCTTT. Protein sequence: CSVESRSMNTEAFF.

This clonotype was picked up a small number of times. The V call is TRBV6-6, the J call TRBJ1-6; 7 nucleotides line up with TRBD1. The CDR3 extends over 14 amino acids. Germline lookup yields CDR1 MNHNY and CDR2 SVGAGI (reference sequence). V trimming: 6 bases; J trimming: 7 bases; junction bases outside the gene matches: 6. CDR3 in amino acids: CASSLGQPNSPLHF. The CDR3 DNA reads as TGTGCCAGCAGCTTGGGACAGCCGAATTCACCCCTCCACTTT.

Only a few counts were recorded for this clonotype. The chain employs TRBV11-2 and TRBJ2-7, with 8 positions matching TRBD1. Germline CDR1 SGHAT, CDR2 FQNNGV. The V segment lost 4 bases and the J segment 12 bases; nucleotides outside the gene matches: 5. The CDR3 is 11 residues long. This chain's CDR3 is CASSSGDRRYF. The CDR3 DNA reads as TGTGCCAGCAGCTCAGGGGACAGGAGGTACTTC.

The chain uses TRBV28 and TRBJ1-6; the D is unclear. The CDR3 covers 14 residues. The germline V and J ends were trimmed by 2 bases and 8 bases, with 10 bases remaining between them. CDR1 and CDR2 from the germline V gene are MDHEN and SYDVKM. CDR3 loop: CASSLTFRDSPLHF. The CDR3 nucleotides are TGTGCCAGCAGTTTAACATTCCGGGATTCACCCCTCCACTTT.

This clonotype was found a few times. The chain recombines TRBV6-2 or TRBV6-3 with TRBJ2-3; tentative D call: TRBD2 (6 bases). Germline lookup yields CDR1 MNHEY and CDR2 SVGEGT. Trimming pared 4 bases from V and 3 bases from J, leaving 11 bases between. The CDR3 length is 14 residues. This CDR3 reads CASSLDRETDTQYF. In DNA, the CDR3 is TGTGCCAGCAGTTTAGACCGGGAGACAGATACGCAGTATTTT.

The table lists this clonotype with a few counts. This chain links TRBV5-1 with TRBJ2-4; TRBD1 agrees at 7 bases. J gave up 2 bases and V 0 bases, and 5 bases lay outside the gene matches. The CDR3 is 16 amino acids. Germline values: CDR1 SGHRS, CDR2 YFSETQ. The CDR3 sequence is CASSLDDRVPKNIQYF. The CDR3 bases are TGCGCCAGCAGCTTGGACGACAGGGTTCCCAAAAACATTCAGTACTTC.

V gene TRBV7-9 combines with J gene TRBJ2-1; TRBD2 agrees at 13 bases. V trimming: 0 bases; J trimming: 0 bases; junction bases outside the gene matches: 11. The CDR3 consists of 21 residues. Germline CDR1 reads SEHNR; CDR2 reads FQNEAQ (reference sequence). CDR3 sequence (DNA): TGTGCCAGCAGCTTAGCGGGCTCCGGGACTAGCGGGATGAGCTCCTACAATGAGCAGTTCTTC. Its translation is CASSLAGSGTSGMSSYNEQFF.

The chain couples TRBV12-5 to TRBJ1-1, with D perhaps matching TRBD1 (6 bases). CDR1 and CDR2 from the germline V gene are LGHNT and FRNRAP. V was shortened by 9 bases and J by 0 bases, with 8 bases between the two germline ends. The CDR3 covers 12 residues. The DNA for the CDR3 is TGTGCTAGGGACAGTCTGAACACTGAAGCTTTCTTT. It is translated as CARDSLNTEAFF.

The chain recombines TRBV7-2 with TRBJ1-6; D might be TRBD1 (5 bases). Trimming stripped 1 base from V and 8 bases from J, with 21 bases between. Germline CDR1 SGHTA, CDR2 FQGNSA. This CDR3 comprises 18 residues. The CDR3 sequence: CASSLDLRRVRGYSPLHF. CDR3 nucleotide sequence: TGTGCCAGCAGCTTAGACCTGCGCAGGGTGAGAGGGTATTCACCCCTCCACTTT.

This clonotype was recorded many times. The V gene is TRBV2, the J gene TRBJ1-1; D may be TRBD1 (5 bases). CDR1 is SNHLY, CDR2 FYNNEI, per germline. V was pared by 3 bases and J by 1 base, with 9 bases between. The length of the CDR3 is 14 residues. The CDR3 protein is CASSDGTANTEAFF. The CDR3 DNA reads as TGTGCCAGCAGTGATGGGACGGCGAACACTGAAGCTTTCTTT.

This clonotype was detected many times. The rearrangement joins TRBV9 to TRBJ2-7; D call uncertain. CDR1 is SGDLS, CDR2 YYNGEE, per germline. This CDR3 region has 12 residues. The V and J ends lost 5 bases and 3 bases respectively, with 9 bases between them. CDR3: CASSPSGYEQYF. CDR3 DNA sequence: TGTGCCAGCAGTCCCTCCGGCTACGAGCAGTACTTC.

This clonotype was detected only a few times. The chain has TRBV20-1 and TRBJ2-5; 8 nucleotides match TRBD2. The CDR3 covers 13 residues. V shed 5 bases, J shed 5 bases, and the junction held 7 bases outside the gene matches. Germline V gene sequence: CDR1 DFQATT, CDR2 SNEGSKA (reference sequence). Here the CDR3 DNA reads TGCAGTGCTGCAGCGGGAGCTGGGGAGACCCAGTACTTC. Translation: CSAAAGAGETQYF.

This clonotype was picked up many times. The genes are TRBV4-1 and TRBJ2-5; 13 bases line up with TRBD2. V dropped 4 bases and J dropped 5; count of bases not matched to a gene: 7. CDR1 is MGHRA, CDR2 YSYEKL, per germline. This CDR3 is 16 amino acids long. CDR3 DNA: TGCGCCAGCAGCCCCCTGGGACTAGCGGGACTGGAGACCCAGTACTTC. It specifies CASSPLGLAGLETQYF.